This T cell receptor (beta chain) originates from a study of blood T cells in healthy people across ages (dated by TCRdb to about 2015). Broadly, across the study: In model experiments, template switching captured about one uniquely barcoded TCR beta cDNA molecule for every two T cells. Using deep sequencing normalized with unique cDNA molecular identifiers, the study measured how TCR beta repertoire diversity changes with age. Donors of different ages were randomly distributed across sequencing lanes to avoid experimental bias. The study analyzed two additional independent replicas of 1 million unique cDNA reads from the same blood draw for two donors, one aged 18 to 30 and one aged 80 or older. The donors were split into four age groups: young (average around 15 years), middle-aged (about 40), aged (over 55) and long-lived (over 75).

The donors were roughly 38 Caucasian individuals from Russia, aged roughly 6 to 95 years, who were systemically healthy. Roughly 10 milliliters of peripheral blood were drawn from each donor into EDTA-treated Vacutainer tubes. Ficoll-Paque density-gradient centrifugation was used to isolate PBMCs, with at least 6 million per sample. Total RNA was extracted from PBMCs with Trizol reagent, with at least 6 micrograms obtained per sample. For every donor, flow cytometry on a PBMC aliquot measured the percentage of naive CD45RAhigh/CD27high T cells. Libraries came from 5' RACE. Sequencing used an Illumina HiSeq 2500. A second roughly 6 to 12 cycle PCR used a sample-barcoded 5' primer and a J-beta primer mix. A template-switch 5' adaptor carrying 12 random nucleotides introduced a unique molecular identifier onto each TCR beta cDNA molecule. Each sample yielded at least 2.5 million CDR3-containing paired-end reads. First-strand cDNA synthesis was performed from all RNA using the Mint cDNA synthesis kit, with priming by a TRBC-specific oligonucleotide. After uracil-DNA glycosylase treatment, a first 18-cycle PCR used universal primers M1SS and BC2_uni_R on all cDNA. In the source study's methods: Normalization of each sample was performed by random selection of 1 million high-quality reads, each carrying a distinct molecular identifier. Instead of being binned into consensus sequences, reads that shared molecular identifiers were thrown out. MiTCR, set to a Q25 quality threshold and the strictest error-elimination algorithm, was used for CDR3 identification, clonotype clustering and error correction. A nonparametric unseen species model using Euler transformation provided a lower-bound estimate of total TCR beta diversity. The raw public data were reprocessed by TCRdb itself: fastp quality trimming at Q25, MiXCR clonotype calling, in-frame beta chains only. Records with the same CDR3 protein are collapsed into one entry carrying the most frequent genes and DNA. It is TCRdb's table, rather than the study itself, that gives the V and J calls and clone size. Here the sample has under 2,000,000 distinct CDR3 sequences; less than 50% occur a single time. Over 2% of the sample goes to the ten largest clones.

This clonotype was detected a few times. This clone's antigen is unknown. No quality values exist for individual bases; no much larger clone is one base distant. The research as a whole found: Because the CMV infection status of the donors was unknown, age-related changes in expanded clonotypes may potentially have been confounded. Compared with the aged group, the long-lived group had more naive CD4+ T cells, fewer expanded clones and increased TCR diversity, a pattern suggesting age selection. Conclusive comparison of naive and antigen-experienced compartments was prevented by the profiling of bulk unsorted PBMCs. Estimates of total diversity based on one million sequenced T cells were regarded as lower bounds and as underestimates. As age increased, observed TCR beta diversity per million T cells dropped in a roughly linear way, and a significant reduction was already evident by age roughly 40. There was a strong correlation between observed TCR beta diversity and the percentage of naive T cells measured by flow cytometry.

The germline V gene (reference sequence) supplies CDR1 MNHEY and CDR2 SMNVEV. V ends up 2 bases short and J 11 bases short, with an unmatched junction base count of 12. CDR3 length: 15 amino acids, cysteine to phenylalanine. This entry keeps only the CDR3 DNA: 45 bases, framed from base 1. The TCR originated in a woman between 35 and 50 years old in good health. The sample was blood. The rearranged chain carries TRBV27 and TRBJ2-5, with 9 junctional bases fitting TRBD1. The CDR3 is CASSLRDRASNEQYF. The DNA sequence reads TGTGCCAGCAGTTTAAGGGACAGGGCTTCAAATGAGCAGTACTTC.